The clone carrying this T cell receptor beta chain was detected only a few times. Its antigen is currently unknown. The CDR3 has 15 amino acids. Between the trimmed V and J ends, which lost 4 bases and 2 bases, there was a span of 14 bases. Germline V gene lookup returns CDR1 LNHNV and CDR2 YYDKDF (reference sequence). This sample was included in a study of beta chain features in type 1 diabetes. Study-level results: Patients with type 1 diabetes showed fewer VDJ junction insertions and more deletions. Naive, central memory and Treg TCRB repertoires appeared more alike in patients than in healthy donors.

Of the isolated RNA, all was reverse transcribed, and so the sequenced material was expressed TCRB transcripts. Method: immunoSEQ multiplex PCR; TCRdb's copy keeps in-frame clones and lacks some. The sample has a few hundred thousand clones, roughly 30% seen once; the top ten hold 0.05% to 0.07%. The chain links TRBV15 to TRBJ2-5, with D possibly being TRBD1 (7 bases). This clonotype was sampled from a young man in good health. The source material was naive CD4+ T cells from blood. This chain's CDR3 is CATSTGGTVQETQYF. The CDR3 DNA reads TGTGCCACCAGCACCGGCGGGACAGTACAAGAGACCCAGTACTTC.